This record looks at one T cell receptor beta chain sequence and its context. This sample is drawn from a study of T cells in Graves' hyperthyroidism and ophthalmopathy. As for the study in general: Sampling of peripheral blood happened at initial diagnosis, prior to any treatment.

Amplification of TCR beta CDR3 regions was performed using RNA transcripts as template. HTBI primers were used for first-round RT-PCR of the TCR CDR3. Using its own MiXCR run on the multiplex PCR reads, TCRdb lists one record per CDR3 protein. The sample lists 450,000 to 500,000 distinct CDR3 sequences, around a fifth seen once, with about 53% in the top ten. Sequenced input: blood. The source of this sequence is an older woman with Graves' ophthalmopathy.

The DNA for the CDR3 is TGTGCCAGTAGTATCCGGCCGGGTCGTGGCACCGGGGAGCTGTTTTTT. Translation: CASSIRPGRGTGELFF. The chain carries TRBV19 and TRBJ2-2; unclear D gene. The CDR3 is made up of 16 amino acids. From germline, CDR1 is LNHDA and CDR2 SQIVND (reference sequence). V lost 3 bases, J lost 4 bases, and 15 bases lay in between.